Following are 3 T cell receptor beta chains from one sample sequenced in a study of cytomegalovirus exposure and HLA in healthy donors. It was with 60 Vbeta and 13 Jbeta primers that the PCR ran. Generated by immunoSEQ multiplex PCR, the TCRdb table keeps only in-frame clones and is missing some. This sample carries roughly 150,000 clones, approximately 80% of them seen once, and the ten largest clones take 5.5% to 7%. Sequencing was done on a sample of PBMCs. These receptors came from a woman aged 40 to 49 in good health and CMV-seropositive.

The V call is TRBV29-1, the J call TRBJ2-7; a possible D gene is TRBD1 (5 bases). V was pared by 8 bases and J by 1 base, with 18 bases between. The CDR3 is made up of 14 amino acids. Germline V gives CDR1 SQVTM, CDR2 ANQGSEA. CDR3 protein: CSIQVRQGSYEQYF. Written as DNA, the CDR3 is TGCAGCATCCAGGTGCGGCAGGGTTCCTACGAGCAGTACTTC.

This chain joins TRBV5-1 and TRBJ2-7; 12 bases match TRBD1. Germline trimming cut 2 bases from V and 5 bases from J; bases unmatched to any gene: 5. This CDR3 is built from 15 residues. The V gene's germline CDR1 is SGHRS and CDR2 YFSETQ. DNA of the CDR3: TGCGCCAGCAGCTTCGGGGGACAGGGGGCCAACGAGCAGTACTTC. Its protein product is CASSFGGQGANEQYF. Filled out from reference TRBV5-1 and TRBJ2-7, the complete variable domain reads KAGVTQTPRYLIKTRGQQVTLSCSPISGHRSVSWYQQTPGQGLQFLFEYFSETQRNKGNFPGRFSGRQFSNSRSEMNVSTLELGDSALYLCASSFGGQGANEQYFGPGTRLTVT.

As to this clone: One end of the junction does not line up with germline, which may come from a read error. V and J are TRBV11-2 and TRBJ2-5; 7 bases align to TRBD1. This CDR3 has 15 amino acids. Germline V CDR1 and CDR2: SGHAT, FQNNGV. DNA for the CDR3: TGTGCTAGCAGCCCTAAGGGACAGTCGATCCAGACCCAGTACTTC. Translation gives CASSPKGQSIQTQYF.